These 15 T cell receptor beta chains originate from one sample sequenced in a study of T cell repertoires in cytomegalovirus infection. These TCRs' antigens remain unknown. TCRdb fed the reads into MiXCR, producing one record per CDR3 protein. The repertoire holds 600,000 to 700,000 distinct CDR3 sequences, about 30% seen once, with about 18% in the top ten. The specimen comprised cultured PBMCs, sampled from culture after CMV antigen stimulation. The receptors derive from a human donor in good health (CMV status not recorded). Some clones in this sample may be carry-over from other donors' samples.

The CDR3 loop is CASKAGGTDTQYF. CDR3 sequence (DNA): TGTGCCAGCAAAGCGGGGGGCACAGATACGCAGTATTTT. V and J are TRBV2 and TRBJ2-3; 8 positions match TRBD2. CDR3 length: 13 amino acids. Germline trimming cut 7 bases from V and 1 base from J; bases unmatched to any gene: 1. Germline CDR1 SNHLY, CDR2 FYNNEI.

The chain links TRBV4-1 to TRBJ2-5; D tentatively fits TRBD1 or TRBD2 (6 bases each). The germline gives CDR1 MGHRA, CDR2 YSYEKL. The CDR3 is 17 amino acids. V gave up 4 bases and J gave up 2 bases, with 20 bases separating them. CDR3: CASSPRPSRGPQETQYF. The CDR3 DNA reads TGCGCCAGCAGCCCAAGGCCCTCCCGGGGGCCTCAAGAGACCCAGTACTTC.

This clonotype was seen repeatedly, ten times or more. The rearrangement uses TRBV7-2 and TRBJ2-5, with D perhaps matching TRBD1 (6 bases). There are 16 residues in the CDR3. V dropped 3 bases and J dropped 7 bases, with 21 bases sitting between them. In germline, CDR1 is SGHTA, CDR2 FQGNSA. This CDR3 is CASSFLLQGRVGTQYF. The CDR3, as DNA: TGTGCCAGCAGCTTCCTCTTACAGGGCAGGGTTGGGACCCAGTACTTC.

This clonotype was seen ten or more times. The chain recombines TRBV7-2 with TRBJ2-1; 10 bases line up with TRBD2. After removal of 5 bases from V and 4 bases from J, the junction contained 2 bases not matched to a gene. The CDR3 spans 14 residues. Germline lookup yields CDR1 SGHTA and CDR2 FQGNSA. The chain's CDR3 is CASSQAGGYNEQFF. The CDR3 bases are TGTGCCAGCAGCCAAGCGGGAGGGTACAATGAGCAGTTCTTC.

A few counts support this clonotype. The rearrangement uses TRBV6-5 and TRBJ2-3; tentatively, D is TRBD1 (5 bases). The CDR3 runs 13 residues. V dropped 5 bases and J dropped 6 bases, with 12 bases sitting between them. Germline CDR1 reads MNHEY; CDR2 reads SVGAGI. CDR3 in DNA: TGTGCCAGCAGTACCCTACAGGTTGATACGCAGTATTTT. Its protein product is CASSTLQVDTQYF.

The V and J genes are TRBV7-2 and TRBJ2-5, with D perhaps matching TRBD1 (6 bases). CDR1 and CDR2 (germline): SGHTA, FQGNSA. V lost 1 base and J lost 5, with 11 bases in between. CDR3 length: 14 residues. The CDR3 loop reads CASSLGTAWETQYF. CDR3 in DNA: TGTGCCAGCAGCTTAGGGACAGCCTGGGAGACCCAGTACTTC.

This clonotype was seen more than once but under ten times. The gene calls are TRBV6-5 and TRBJ2-7; the D gene is possibly TRBD1 (6 bases). V was trimmed by 0 bases and J by 7 bases, leaving 19 bases between them. The CDR3 runs 16 residues. CDR1 is MNHEY, CDR2 SVGAGI, per germline. This CDR3 reads CASSYSPFEGVGEQYF. The CDR3 bases are TGTGCCAGCAGTTACTCGCCTTTTGAGGGGGTCGGGGAGCAGTACTTC.

This clonotype occurred many times. The chain employs TRBV7-2 and TRBJ1-1; D not resolved. Trimming left V 5 bases short and J 5 bases short, with 12 bases between. Germline CDR1 SGHTA, CDR2 FQGNSA. The CDR3 covers 13 residues. CDR3 coding DNA: TGTGCCAGCAGCATCCGGAGAGGTACTGAAGCTTTCTTT. Its protein product is CASSIRRGTEAFF.

This clonotype has more than one count but fewer than ten. V and J are TRBV7-2 and TRBJ2-1; the D gene could be TRBD1 or TRBD2 (6 bases each). The V and J ends lost 5 bases and 5 bases respectively, with 10 bases between them. Per germline, CDR1 SGHTA and CDR2 FQGNSA. The CDR3 contains 13 residues. The CDR3 DNA sequence: TGTGCCAGCAGCGCGGGACATAACAATGAGCAGTTCTTC. This codes for CASSAGHNNEQFF.

With respect to this clonotype: At one boundary the junction diverges from the germline segment, which might be a read error. The rearrangement uses TRBV23-1 and TRBJ1-6; tentatively, D is TRBD1 (5 bases). TRBV23-1 carries the ORF label, with uncertain function. The CDR3 length is 16 residues. Here the CDR3 reads CPSSQAGSSYNSPLHF. The CDR3 DNA reads as TGCCCCAGCAGTCAAGCAGGGAGCTCCTATAATTCACCCCTCCACTTT.

The rearrangement uses TRBV11-3 and TRBJ2-5, with D unclear. The CDR3 runs to 13 residues. Per the germline V gene, CDR1 is SGHNT and CDR2 is YENEEA. Trimming pared 2 bases from V and 7 bases from J, leaving 11 bases between. The CDR3 DNA is TGTGCCAGCAGCTTATCCGGGTCGGGGACCCAGTACTTC. Amino acids: CASSLSGSGTQYF.

This clonotype was seen only a few times. The rearrangement uses TRBV15 and TRBJ2-3; TRBD2 aligns across 8 bases. The V and J ends lost 5 bases and 4 bases, in that order; junction bases with no gene match: 11. The CDR3 length is 16 residues. The V gene's germline CDR1 is LNHNV and CDR2 YYDKDF (reference sequence). CDR3 protein: CATSSGTSGAADTQYF. DNA for the CDR3: TGTGCCACCAGCTCTGGTACTAGCGGAGCGGCAGATACGCAGTATTTT.

The rearrangement uses TRBV4-3 and TRBJ2-3, with TRBD2 matching over 12 bases. CDR3 length: 15 amino acids. V shed 1 base and J 7 bases; nucleotides not matched to a gene: 3. The V gene's germline CDR1 is LGHNA and CDR2 YSLEER. This CDR3 reads CASSQGTSGINTQYF. The CDR3 region has the DNA TGCGCCAGCAGCCAAGGGACTAGCGGGATAAATACGCAGTATTTT.

The chain employs TRBV2 and TRBJ2-3; unclear D gene. The CDR3 has 12 amino acids. CDR1 and CDR2 from the germline V gene are SNHLY and FYNNEI. Trimming pared 3 bases from V and 8 bases from J, leaving 9 bases between. The CDR3 loop is CASSDSPGTQYF. For the CDR3, the DNA is TGTGCCAGCAGTGACTCGCCTGGTACGCAGTATTTT.

This clonotype has just a few counts. The V gene is TRBV27, the J gene TRBJ2-7; D is uncertain. The ends were cut back, 0 bases at V and 0 bases at J, with 15 bases in the middle. CDR1 is MNHEY and CDR2 is SMNVEV in the germline V gene (reference sequence). CDR3 length: 17 amino acids. In nucleotides, the CDR3 is TGTGCCAGCAGTTTATCGAAGGGCGGCCTAAGCTCCTACGAGCAGTACTTC. Translating gives CASSLSKGGLSSYEQYF.